This T cell receptor beta chain originates from a study of blood T cell repertoires in COVID-19. Study information: Nucleic acid was either cDNA or gDNA, and it came from T cells, B-cell-depleted T cells, or PBMCs.

In the original processing: Estimation of nucleated cell counts relied on the amplification of reference gene primers. The assay was immunoSEQ multiplex PCR, and TCRdb's table has in-frame clones only and misses some. V and J calls and clone size are copied from that table; D and trimming were computed from the DNA. The sample contains about 150,000 clones, 85% to 90% of which appear only once. The CDR3 totals 16 residues. Germline CDR1 and CDR2: SGHDN and FVKESK. Trimming removed 3 bases from V and 0 bases from J; junction bases left unmatched: 6. During active infection, Seattle patients enrolled and were then monitored through disease.

The TCR comes from a man younger than 35 with COVID-19, enrolled during active disease. The sample consisted of peripheral blood. The chain carries TRBV14 and TRBJ2-7, with 9 bases matching TRBD2. CDR3 sequence (DNA): TGTGCCAGCAGCCACCCCGGACTAGCGAGCTCCTACGAGCAGTACTTC. Its translation: CASSHPGLASSYEQYF.